The clone carrying this T cell receptor (beta chain) showed up many times. Its antigen is still unknown. These data originate in a study of Graves' ophthalmopathy and Graves' hyperthyroidism. V dropped 1 base and J dropped 3 bases, with 12 bases sitting between them. This CDR3 has 16 residues. The V gene's germline CDR1 is SNHLY and CDR2 FYNNEI. RNA transcripts served as template for amplifying TCR beta CDR3 sequences. The library came from an HTBI-primed first-round RT-PCR and a second-round multiplex PCR. TCRdb redid the calling of the multiplex PCR reads with MiXCR, one entry per CDR3 protein. The sample lists about 740,000 distinct CDR3 sequences, approximately 40% seen once, with approximately 43% in the top ten. Study findings and constraints: A majority of expanded thyroid clonotypes exceeding 0.001 frequency were likewise present in blood.

Establishment of the diagnosis relied upon clinical symptoms, serum thyroxine, TRAb, thyroid ultrasound and orbital computed tomography. Sequenced sample: peripheral blood. This chain joins TRBV2 and TRBJ2-2; tentatively, D is TRBD1 (5 bases). The source is an adult man with Graves' ophthalmopathy. Here the CDR3 DNA reads TGTGCCAGCAGTGAAGGGGGCCGCACGGACACCGGGGAGCTGTTTTTT. The encoded protein is CASSEGGRTDTGELFF.